This is a list of T cell receptor beta chains from one sample in a study of T cell clusters in autoimmune cytopenias. TCRdb re-analyzed the multiplex PCR reads; it lists each CDR3 protein once, without DNA. Here the sample table reports fewer than 10,000 distinct CDR3 sequences. Sequencing used peripheral blood. Source of these receptors: a human donor with an autoimmune cytopenia or autoimmune hepatitis (not recorded which). Both conserved end residues are part of each CDR3. Size is omitted from some rows. Given values are once, few, many or a class for expanded clones.

J gene | V gene | clone size | CDR3 protein
TRBJ2-1 | TRBV7-6 | NA | CASGVSGGRYNEQFF
TRBJ2-5 | TRBV19 | medium-sized | CASSNRGVQETQYF
TRBJ2-2 | TRBV19 | medium-sized | CASRWAGANTGELFF
TRBJ1-4 | TRBV5-1 | NA | CASSLRPGTNEKLFF
TRBJ2-5 | TRBV28 | NA | CASTTSGSGETQYF
TRBJ2-3 | TRBV5-1 | NA | CASSLAAGPGVDTQYF
TRBJ2-5 | TRBV13 | NA | CASSFKGTGQETQYF
TRBJ2-3 | TRBV20-1 | NA | CSAVVARSADTQYF
TRBJ2-2 | TRBV7-6 | medium-sized | CASSKLTVNTGELFF
TRBJ1-3 | TRBV18 | NA | CASSPRGLGNTIYF
TRBJ1-6 | TRBV30 | medium-sized | CAWSAGGRGSPLHF
TRBJ2-7 | TRBV19 | medium-sized | CASSIAGGTYEQYF
TRBJ2-5 | TRBV20-1 | medium-sized | CSAAGTSEETQYF
TRBJ1-5 | TRBV5-6 | NA | CASSLFFWGSNQPQHF
TRBJ2-2 | TRBV19 | medium-sized | CATLGQNTGELFF
TRBJ2-2 | TRBV7-6 | NA | CASSLAQGETGELFF
TRBJ1-1 | TRBV6-1 | NA | CASTVQGMNTEAFF
TRBJ2-3 | TRBV18 | NA | CASSPTTPGARGTDTQYF
TRBJ1-5 | TRBV6-5 | medium-sized | CASSLRVYQPQHF
TRBJ1-1 | TRBV19 | NA | CASGSRDGITEAFF
TRBJ2-1 | TRBV29-1 | medium-sized | CSVVDGTSGRSEQFF
TRBJ2-3 | TRBV10-1 | NA | CASTPGAADTQYF
TRBJ2-1 | TRBV10-3 | NA | CAISGAQLAGGEQFF
TRBJ1-3 | TRBV6-5 | medium-sized | CASSNSPGNTIYF
TRBJ2-1 | TRBV12-3/TRBV12-4 | NA | CASTSGLYYNEQFF
TRBJ1-1 | TRBV6-1 | NA | CASSDRREARGTEAFF
TRBJ2-1 | TRBV6-5 | medium-sized | CASSYSPASGPRGNEQFF
TRBJ1-5 | TRBV10-3 | medium-sized | CAIREGSNQPQHF
TRBJ1-4 | TRBV6-2/TRBV6-3 | medium-sized | CASSYRTGNEKLFF
TRBJ2-3 | TRBV18 | medium-sized | CASSPGLAADTQYF
TRBJ1-1 | TRBV29-1 | medium-sized | CSVEKGRNTEAFF
TRBJ1-5 | TRBV19 | medium-sized | CASSIAPFLGTDQPQHF
TRBJ2-1 | TRBV7-7 | medium-sized | CASSLGSGYNEQFF
TRBJ1-2 | TRBV19 | medium-sized | CASSRIREYYGYTF
TRBJ2-7 | TRBV15 | NA | CATSLWRGTSYEQYF
TRBJ2-5 | TRBV20-1 | NA | CSAIREDETQYF
TRBJ1-5 | TRBV12-3/TRBV12-4 | NA | CASSGDGKRDQPQHF
TRBJ2-5 | TRBV29-1 | medium-sized | CSAEGQGQETQYF
TRBJ1-1 | TRBV2 | NA | CASRGQGWNTEAFF
TRBJ1-2 | TRBV29-1 | medium-sized | CSVEWTGGIHYGYTF
TRBJ1-1 | TRBV6-1 | NA | CASHRVGDTEAFF
TRBJ2-2 | TRBV10-3 | medium-sized | CAISVGGGVELFF
TRBJ2-7 | TRBV6-1 | medium-sized | CAAGGTGSYEQYF
TRBJ2-5 | TRBV27 | medium-sized | CASSARSTAQETQYF
TRBJ1-1 | TRBV29-1 | medium-sized | CSVDRDNKDTEAFF
TRBJ2-1 | TRBV7-6 | medium-sized | CASSPRPRDDEQFF
TRBJ2-1 | TRBV7-2 | NA | CASSLAGDSYNEQFF
TRBJ2-5 | TRBV7-9 | NA | CASSPTGAVVGSFEAETQYF
TRBJ2-5 | TRBV5-6 | medium-sized | CASSSLAGEETQYF
TRBJ1-4 | TRBV19 | NA | CASSTTGVEKLFF
TRBJ1-6 | TRBV27 | NA | CASSFRGPNNSPLHF
TRBJ2-2 | TRBV30 | medium-sized | CAWSAGTGELFF
TRBJ1-3 | TRBV4-1 | NA | CASSQDPGNTIYF